A selection of T cell receptor beta chains follows, all from one sample in a study of T cell repertoires in cytomegalovirus infection. Their specific antigens are unknown. MiXCR, applied by TCRdb to the reads, yields one record per CDR3 protein. Of 700,000 to 850,000 distinct CDR3 sequences in the sample, about 33% are singletons; the top ten hold roughly 12%. Material: cultured CD8+ T cells from PBMCs, obtained from culture after CMV antigen stimulation. These TCRs come from a human donor in good health (CMV status not recorded). Some clones in this sample may be carry-over from other donors' samples. The CDR3 runs from the conserved cysteine through the conserved F or W. Fields, in order: J gene, D gene, CDR3 length, clone size, V gene, CDR3 protein, CDR3 DNA. A D gene is named only where the DNA matches it firmly. Expanded clones are given a class, and other clones once, few, many or no size at all.

TRBJ2-2 | . | 17 | . | TRBV6-4 | CASSDFLRDGNTGELFF | TGTGCCAGCAGTGACTTTCTCCGGGACGGGAACACCGGGGAGCTGTTTTTT
TRBJ2-7 | . | 14 | . | TRBV27 | CASSFRTVAYEQYF | TGTGCCAGCAGTTTCCGGACAGTAGCCTACGAGCAGTACTTC
TRBJ2-1 | TRBD2 | 14 | many | TRBV7-2 | CASSPGLVHNEQFF | TGTGCCAGCAGCCCGGGACTAGTCCACAATGAGCAGTTCTTC
TRBJ2-2 | . | 14 | . | TRBV7-6 | CASSPGPNTGKLFF | TGTGCCAGCAGCCCCGGCCCCAACACCGGGAAGCTGTTTTTT
TRBJ2-1 | TRBD1 | 14 | . | TRBV24-1 | CATSGTTGSREQFF | TGTGCCACCAGTGGGACGACAGGGTCCAGGGAGCAGTTCTTC
TRBJ2-2 | . | 14 | . | TRBV12-3/TRBV12-4 | CASSLTFVTGELFF | TGTGCCAGCAGTTTAACTTTTGTCACCGGGGAGCTGTTTTTT
TRBJ2-5 | . | 14 | . | TRBV7-9 | CASSGVGLQETQYF | TGTGCCAGCAGCGGGGTAGGGCTACAAGAGACCCAGTACTTC
TRBJ2-5 | . | 13 | few | TRBV11-3 | CASSLEFPETQYF | TGTGCCAGCAGCTTAGAATTTCCAGAGACCCAGTACTTC
TRBJ2-3 | . | 14 | . | TRBV15 | CATSREIGTDTQYF | TGTGCCACCAGCAGAGAAATCGGCACAGATACGCAGTATTTT
TRBJ1-6 | TRBD1 | 16 | . | TRBV5-1 | CASSLGQGLYNSPLHF | TGCGCCAGCAGCTTGGGACAGGGACTCTATAATTCACCCCTCCACTTT
TRBJ2-7 | TRBD1 | 17 | . | TRBV12-5 | CASGLGETGRAQSEQYF | TGTGCTAGTGGTTTGGGGGAGACAGGGCGAGCCCAGAGCGAGCAGTACTTC
TRBJ1-5 | . | 17 | . | TRBV4-1 | CASSHQGGQKGKPPQHF | TGCGCCAGCAGCCACCAAGGCGGACAGAAAGGGAAGCCGCCCCAGCATTTT
TRBJ1-2 | . | 15 | . | TRBV19 | CASSIGHYKNDGYTF | TGTGCCAGTAGTATAGGGCATTATAAAAACGATGGCTACACCTTC
TRBJ2-2 | . | 14 | . | TRBV2 | CASRDSPNTGELFF | TGTGCCAGCAGGGACAGCCCGAACACCGGGGAGCTGTTTTTT
TRBJ1-4 | . | 16 | . | TRBV4-2 | CASSLLGPLDNEKLFF | TGTGCCAGCAGCCTTCTCGGACCTCTGGATAATGAAAAACTGTTTTTT
TRBJ2-1 | TRBD2 | 15 | . | TRBV6-2/TRBV6-3 | CPSRIAGGPNNEQFF | TGTCCCAGCAGGATAGCGGGGGGGCCCAACAATGAGCAGTTCTTC
TRBJ2-3 | TRBD2 | 15 | . | TRBV12-3/TRBV12-4 | CASSTLAGSTDTQYF | TGTGCCAGCAGTACTCTAGCGGGGAGCACAGATACGCAGTATTTT
TRBJ2-1 | . | 13 | . | TRBV20-1 | CSAADRLYNEQFF | TGCAGTGCCGCGGACAGATTGTACAATGAGCAGTTCTTC
TRBJ1-1 | . | 13 | once | TRBV12-3/TRBV12-4 | CASGLAHSPDAFF | TGTGCCAGCGGTTTAGCGCACAGCCCCGACGCTTTCTTT
TRBJ2-7 | TRBD2 | 16 | . | TRBV27 | CASRWASGGPLGEQYF | TGTGCCAGCAGATGGGCTAGCGGGGGCCCCCTGGGCGAGCAGTACTTC
TRBJ1-1 | . | 13 | . | TRBV19 | CASTPGLGTEAFF | TGTGCCAGTACCCCGGGGCTAGGCACTGAAGCTTTCTTT
TRBJ2-1 | . | 13 | . | TRBV6-2/TRBV6-3 | CASSYFSQNEQFF | TGTGCCAGCAGTTACTTTTCACAGAATGAGCAGTTCTTC
TRBJ2-7 | TRBD1 | 15 | . | TRBV6-6 | CASSYPRDRAYEQYF | TGTGCCAGCAGTTACCCCCGGGACAGGGCCTACGAGCAGTACTTC
TRBJ1-1 | . | 13 | . | TRBV27 | CASSLERRGEAFF | TGTGCCAGCAGTTTGGAACGAAGGGGTGAAGCTTTCTTT
TRBJ2-2 | TRBD2 | 18 | many | TRBV7-8 | CASRPPGLAGLNTGELFF | TGTGCCAGCAGACCTCCGGGACTAGCGGGACTTAACACCGGGGAGCTGTTTTTT
TRBJ1-2 | TRBD1 | 20 | . | TRBV24-1 | CATSDFRKGQGPRFNYGYTF | TGTGCCACCAGTGATTTCCGGAAGGGACAGGGTCCGCGGTTTAACTATGGCTACACCTTC
TRBJ1-2 | . | 13 | few | TRBV6-5 | CASSYSIGAGYTF | TGTGCCAGCAGTTACTCGATTGGGGCCGGCTACACCTTC
TRBJ2-3 | . | 14 | . | TRBV27 | CTSSLGPLTDTQYF | TGTACCAGCAGCCTAGGGCCATTGACAGATACGCAGTATTTT
TRBJ2-2 | TRBD2 | 20 | . | TRBV6-1 | CASSEVSVAGGPTNTGELFF | TGTGCCAGCAGTGAGGTTAGCGTAGCGGGGGGCCCGACGAACACCGGGGAGCTGTTTTTT
TRBJ2-1 | . | 11 | . | TRBV2 | CASTGGEEQFF | TGTGCCAGCACTGGGGGCGAGGAGCAGTTCTTC
TRBJ2-2 | TRBD1 | 17 | . | TRBV7-6 | CASSPIDRGLRTGELFF | TGTGCCAGCAGCCCGATCGACAGGGGGCTGCGGACCGGGGAGCTGTTTTTT
TRBJ1-4 | . | 16 | many | TRBV7-6 | CASSLAPGPRREKLFF | TGTGCCAGCAGCTTAGCGCCGGGCCCTAGGCGGGAAAAACTGTTTTTT
TRBJ2-7 | TRBD1 | 15 | few | TRBV12-5 | CASDVQGGNPYEQYF | TGTGCTAGTGACGTTCAAGGGGGCAACCCCTACGAGCAGTACTTC
TRBJ2-3 | . | 15 | few | TRBV4-1 | CASSQELASTDTQYF | TGCGCCAGCAGCCAAGAATTGGCTAGCACAGATACGCAGTATTTT
TRBJ2-1 | TRBD2 | 14 | once | TRBV4-1 | CASSFGRGASEQFF | TGCGCCAGCAGTTTTGGGCGGGGGGCAAGTGAGCAGTTCTTC
TRBJ1-2 | . | 13 | many | TRBV7-2 | CASTPGGGDGYTF | TGTGCCAGCACCCCGGGGGGGGGCGACGGCTACACCTTC
TRBJ2-4 | . | 14 | . | TRBV7-9 | CASSLNRERNIQYF | TGTGCCAGCAGCCTAAACAGGGAACGCAACATTCAGTACTTC
TRBJ2-5 | . | 13 | . | TRBV7-6 | CASSSRLGKTQYF | TGTGCTAGCAGCTCCCGACTAGGAAAGACCCAGTACTTC
TRBJ2-1 | . | 17 | few | TRBV7-9 | CASSLEPGRVAYNEQFF | TGTGCCAGCAGCTTAGAACCGGGCAGGGTAGCCTACAATGAGCAGTTCTTC
TRBJ1-3 | TRBD1 | 15 | . | TRBV28 | CASILRGRAGNTIYF | TGTGCCAGCATCCTCAGGGGGCGCGCTGGAAACACCATATATTTT
TRBJ2-2 | TRBD2 | 14 | . | TRBV2 | CASMAGGDTGELFF | TGTGCCAGCATGGCGGGGGGTGACACCGGGGAGCTGTTTTTT
TRBJ1-3 | TRBD1 | 16 | . | TRBV7-9 | CASSLGQGNSGNTIYF | TGTGCCAGCAGCTTAGGACAGGGGAATTCTGGAAACACCATATATTTT
TRBJ2-1 | . | 16 | . | TRBV7-2 | CASSLGTDSYYNEQFF | TGTGCCAGCAGCTTAGGAACCGATAGCTACTACAATGAGCAGTTCTTC
TRBJ2-7 | . | 14 | . | TRBV6-6 | CASSYSTPRYEQYF | TGTGCCAGCAGTTACTCCACGCCTAGGTACGAGCAGTACTTC
TRBJ2-1 | TRBD2 | 16 | few | TRBV6-5 | CASSYSPAGDYNEQFF | TGTGCCAGCAGTTACTCTCCAGCGGGGGATTACAATGAGCAGTTCTTC